This T cell receptor (beta chain) stems from a study of blood T cell repertoires in COVID-19. Across the whole study: Whether acute or convalescent, the COVID-19 samples came from the United States, Italy and Spain. PBMCs, B-cell-depleted T cells, or T cells provided the cDNA or gDNA that made up the material.

Method: immunoSEQ multiplex PCR; TCRdb's copy keeps in-frame clones and lacks some. The sample lists hundreds of thousands of clones, 65% to 90% seen once, with 3% to 4.5% in the top ten. Cohort allocation depended upon clinical history that participants reported. Trimming left V 4 bases short and J 8 bases short, with 9 bases between. This CDR3 contains 12 residues. The germline V gene has CDR1 LGHDT and CDR2 YNNKEL (reference sequence). The V call is TRBV3-1 (or the pseudogene TRBV3-2), the J call TRBJ2-1, with D possibly TRBD2 on 5 matching bases. Material for sequencing was PBMCs or T cells enriched from blood (not recorded which). This TCR derives from a woman between 40 and 50 years old with acute COVID-19. CDR3 nucleotide sequence: TGTGCCAGCAGCCTGCGGGCCGATGAGCAGTTCTTC. Translated, it gives CASSLRADEQFF.